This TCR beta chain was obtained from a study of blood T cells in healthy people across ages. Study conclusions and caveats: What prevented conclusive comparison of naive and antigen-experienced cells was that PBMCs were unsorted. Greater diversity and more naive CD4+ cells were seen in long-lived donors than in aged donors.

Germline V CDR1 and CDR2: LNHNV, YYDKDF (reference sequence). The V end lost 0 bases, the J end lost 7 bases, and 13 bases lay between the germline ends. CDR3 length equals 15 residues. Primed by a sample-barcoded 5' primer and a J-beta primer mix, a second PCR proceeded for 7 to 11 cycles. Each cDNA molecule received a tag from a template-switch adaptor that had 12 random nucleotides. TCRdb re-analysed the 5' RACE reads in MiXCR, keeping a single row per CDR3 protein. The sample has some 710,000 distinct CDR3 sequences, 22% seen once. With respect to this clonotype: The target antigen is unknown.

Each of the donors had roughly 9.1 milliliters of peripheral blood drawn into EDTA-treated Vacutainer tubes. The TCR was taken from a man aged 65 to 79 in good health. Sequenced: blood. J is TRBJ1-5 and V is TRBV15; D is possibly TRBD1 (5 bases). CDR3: CATSRDMGLGQPQHF. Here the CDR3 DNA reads TGTGCCACCAGCAGAGATATGGGGCTCGGACAGCCCCAGCATTTT.